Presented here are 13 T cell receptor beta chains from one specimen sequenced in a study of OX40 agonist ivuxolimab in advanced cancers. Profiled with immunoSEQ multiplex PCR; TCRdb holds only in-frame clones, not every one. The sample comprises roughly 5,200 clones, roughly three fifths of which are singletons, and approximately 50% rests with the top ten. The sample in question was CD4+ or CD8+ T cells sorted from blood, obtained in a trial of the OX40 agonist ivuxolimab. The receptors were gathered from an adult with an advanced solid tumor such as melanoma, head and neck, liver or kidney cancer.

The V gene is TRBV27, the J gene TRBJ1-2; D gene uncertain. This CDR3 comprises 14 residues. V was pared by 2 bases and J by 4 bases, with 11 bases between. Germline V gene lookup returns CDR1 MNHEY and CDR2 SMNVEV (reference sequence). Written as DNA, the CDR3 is TGTGCCAGCAGTTTAAAAGGCACCTTCTATGGCTACACCTTC. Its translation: CASSLKGTFYGYTF.

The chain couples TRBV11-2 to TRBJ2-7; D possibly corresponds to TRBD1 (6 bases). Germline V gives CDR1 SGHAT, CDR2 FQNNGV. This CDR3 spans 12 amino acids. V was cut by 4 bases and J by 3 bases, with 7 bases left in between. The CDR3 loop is CASSSDSYEQYF. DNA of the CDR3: TGTGCCAGCAGCTCGGACAGCTACGAGCAGTACTTC.

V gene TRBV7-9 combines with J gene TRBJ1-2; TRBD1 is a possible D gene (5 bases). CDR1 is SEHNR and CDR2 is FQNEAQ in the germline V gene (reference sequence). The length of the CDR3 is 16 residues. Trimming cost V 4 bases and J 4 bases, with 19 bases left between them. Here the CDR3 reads CASSSLLWGNTYGYTF. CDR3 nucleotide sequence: TGTGCCAGCAGCTCCCTATTGTGGGGGAATACCTATGGCTACACCTTC.

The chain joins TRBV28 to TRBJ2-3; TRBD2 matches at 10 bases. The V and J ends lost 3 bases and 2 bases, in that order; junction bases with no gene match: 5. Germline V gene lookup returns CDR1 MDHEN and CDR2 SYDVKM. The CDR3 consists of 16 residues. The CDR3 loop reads CASSLEAGGHTDTQYF. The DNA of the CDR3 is TGTGCCAGCAGTTTGGAAGCGGGAGGGCACACAGATACGCAGTATTTT.

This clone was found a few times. The CDR3 loop reads CASSLAGGVNEQFF. The CDR3 DNA follows: TGTGCCAGCAGCTTAGCGGGAGGTGTCAATGAGCAGTTCTTC. The chain is built from TRBV7-3 and TRBJ2-1; 8 bases line up with TRBD2. Germline V CDR1 and CDR2: SGHTA, FQGTGA. After removal of 2 bases from V and 6 bases from J, the junction contained 3 bases not matched to a gene. The CDR3 loop spans 14 amino acids.

The CDR3 here is CASSLTGAGDEQYF. The CDR3 nucleotides read TGTGCCAGCAGTTTGACAGGGGCGGGAGACGAGCAGTACTTC. J is TRBJ2-7 and V is TRBV28, with TRBD1 as a possible D gene (8 bases). With 3 bases removed from V and 5 bases from J, the gap between germline ends came to 14 bases. The CDR3 consists of 14 residues. Germline loops: CDR1 MDHEN, CDR2 SYDVKM.

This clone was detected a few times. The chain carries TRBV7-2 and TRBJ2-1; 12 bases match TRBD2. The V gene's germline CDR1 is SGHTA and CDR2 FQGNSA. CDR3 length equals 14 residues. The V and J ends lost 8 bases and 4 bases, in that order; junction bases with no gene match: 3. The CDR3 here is CASAGLAGYNEQFF. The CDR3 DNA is TGTGCCAGCGCAGGACTAGCGGGGTACAATGAGCAGTTCTTC.

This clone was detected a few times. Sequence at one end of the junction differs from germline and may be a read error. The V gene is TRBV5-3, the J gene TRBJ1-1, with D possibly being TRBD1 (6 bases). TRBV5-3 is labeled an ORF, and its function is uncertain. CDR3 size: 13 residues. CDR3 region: CASSWDMDTEAFF. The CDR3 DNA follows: TGTGCCAGCAGCTGGGACATGGACACTGAAGCTTTCTTT.

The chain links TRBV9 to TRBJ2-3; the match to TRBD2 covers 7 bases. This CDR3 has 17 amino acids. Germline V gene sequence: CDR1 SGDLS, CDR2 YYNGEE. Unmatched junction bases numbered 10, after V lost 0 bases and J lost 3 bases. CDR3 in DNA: TGTGCCAGCAGCGTAGAAGGTTGGGGCGGGAGTACAGATACGCAGTATTTT. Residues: CASSVEGWGGSTDTQYF.

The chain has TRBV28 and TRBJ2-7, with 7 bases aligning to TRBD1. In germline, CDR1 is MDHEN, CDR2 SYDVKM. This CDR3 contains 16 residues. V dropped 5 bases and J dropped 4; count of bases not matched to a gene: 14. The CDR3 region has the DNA TGTGCCAGCAGTACAAGGGACAGACCAGGTACTTACGAGCAGTACTTC. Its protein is CASSTRDRPGTYEQYF.

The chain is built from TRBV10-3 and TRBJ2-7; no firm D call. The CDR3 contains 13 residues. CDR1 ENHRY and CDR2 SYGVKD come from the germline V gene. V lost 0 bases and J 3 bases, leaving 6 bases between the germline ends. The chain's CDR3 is CAISESRGYEQYF. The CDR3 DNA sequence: TGTGCCATCAGTGAGTCCAGAGGCTACGAGCAGTACTTC.

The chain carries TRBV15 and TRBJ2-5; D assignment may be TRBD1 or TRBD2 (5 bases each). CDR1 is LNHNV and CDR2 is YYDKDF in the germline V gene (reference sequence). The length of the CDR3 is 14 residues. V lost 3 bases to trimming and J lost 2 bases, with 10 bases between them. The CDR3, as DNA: TGTGCCACCAGCAGCCGGGACGGGCAAGAGACCCAGTACTTC. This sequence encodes CATSSRDGQETQYF.

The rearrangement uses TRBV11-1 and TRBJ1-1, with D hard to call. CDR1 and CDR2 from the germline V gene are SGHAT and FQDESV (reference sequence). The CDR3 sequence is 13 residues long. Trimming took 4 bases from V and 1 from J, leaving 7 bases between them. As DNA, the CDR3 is TGTGCCAGCAGCTATACCCAGAACACTGAAGCTTTCTTT. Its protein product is CASSYTQNTEAFF. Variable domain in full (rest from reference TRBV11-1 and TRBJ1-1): EAEVAQSPRYKITEKSQAVAFWCDPISGHATLYWYRQILGQGPELLVQFQDESVVDDSQLPKDRFSAERLKGVDSTLKIQPAELGDSAMYLCASSYTQNTEAFFGQGTRLTVV.